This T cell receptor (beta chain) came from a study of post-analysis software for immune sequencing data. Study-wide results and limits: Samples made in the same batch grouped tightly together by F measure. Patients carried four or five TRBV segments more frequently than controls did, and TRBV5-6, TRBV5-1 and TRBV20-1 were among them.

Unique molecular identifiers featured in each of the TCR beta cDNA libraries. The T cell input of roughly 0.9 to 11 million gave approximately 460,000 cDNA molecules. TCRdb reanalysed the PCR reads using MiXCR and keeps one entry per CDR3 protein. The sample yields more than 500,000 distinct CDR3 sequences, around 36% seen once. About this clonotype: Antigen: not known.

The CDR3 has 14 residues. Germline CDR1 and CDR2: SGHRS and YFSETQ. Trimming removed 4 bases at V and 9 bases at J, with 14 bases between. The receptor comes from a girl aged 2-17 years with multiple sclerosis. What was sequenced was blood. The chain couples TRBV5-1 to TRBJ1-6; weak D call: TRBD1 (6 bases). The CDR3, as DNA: TGCGCCAGCAGCAGGGACTTAGGGGGTTCACCCCTCCACTTT. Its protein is CASSRDLGGSPLHF.